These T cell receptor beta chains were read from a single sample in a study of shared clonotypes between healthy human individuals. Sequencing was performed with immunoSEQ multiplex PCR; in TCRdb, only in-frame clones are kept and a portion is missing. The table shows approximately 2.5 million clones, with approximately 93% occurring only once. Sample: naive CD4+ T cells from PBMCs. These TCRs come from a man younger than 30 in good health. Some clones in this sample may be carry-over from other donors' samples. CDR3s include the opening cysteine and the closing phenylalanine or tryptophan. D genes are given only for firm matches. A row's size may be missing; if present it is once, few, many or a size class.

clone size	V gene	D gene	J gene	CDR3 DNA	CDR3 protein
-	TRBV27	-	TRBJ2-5	TGTGCCAGCAGTTTATGGGGAGAAGAGACCCAGTACTTC	CASSLWGEETQYF
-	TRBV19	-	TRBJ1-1	TGTGCCAGTAGTTCTAGGGGAATTATGAACACTGAAGCTTTCTTT	CASSSRGIMNTEAFF
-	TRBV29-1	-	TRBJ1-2	TGCAGCGTTGGCAGACGATTGACTAACTATGGCTACACCTTC	CSVGRRLTNYGYTF
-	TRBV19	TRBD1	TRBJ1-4	TGTGCCAGTAGCTACTCGGGACAGGGAGAAAAACTGTTTTTT	CASSYSGQGEKLFF
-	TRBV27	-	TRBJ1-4	TGTGCCAGCAGTTTATCTGGCCGGGTTGCAACTAATGAAAAACTGTTTTTT	CASSLSGRVATNEKLFF
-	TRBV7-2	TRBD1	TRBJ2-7	TGTGCCAGCACCGACTACAGGGGATCCTACGAGCAGTACTTC	CASTDYRGSYEQYF
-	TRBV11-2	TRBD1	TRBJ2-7	TGTGCCAGCAGCTTAGATACAGGGGGTTCCTACGAGCAGTACTTC	CASSLDTGGSYEQYF
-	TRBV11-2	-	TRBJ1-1	TGTGCCAGCAGCTTTGGGCCAATGAACACTGAAGCTTTCTTT	CASSFGPMNTEAFF
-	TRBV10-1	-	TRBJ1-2	TGCGCCAGCAGTGAGTCGAGAGGACTACCGCCTAATGGCTACACCTTC	CASSESRGLPPNGYTF
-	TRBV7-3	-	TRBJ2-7	TGTGCCAGCAGCTTACGCCGCTCCTACGAGCAGTACTTC	CASSLRRSYEQYF
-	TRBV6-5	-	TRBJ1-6	TGTGCCAGCAGTTACCGGGACCCCTTTGGATCACCCCTCCACTTT	CASSYRDPFGSPLHF
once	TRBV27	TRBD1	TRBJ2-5	TGTGCCAGCAGTGCTCGGACAGGGGTGGCAGAGACCCAGTACTTC	CASSARTGVAETQYF
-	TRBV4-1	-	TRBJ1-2	TGCGCCAGCAGCCAGGCGTCAGGGGTCGGCTACACCTTC	CASSQASGVGYTF
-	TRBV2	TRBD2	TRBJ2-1	TGTGCAAGCCCCCCTCCTGCGGGAGCCCCACTCGGGTGGGAAGCCGAGCAGTTCTTC	CASPPPAGAPLGWEAEQFF
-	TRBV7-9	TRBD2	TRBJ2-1	TGTGCCAGCAGCCCCGTGGCGGGAGCCTTTTCGGGCAATGAGCAGTTCTTC	CASSPVAGAFSGNEQFF
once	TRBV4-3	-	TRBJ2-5	TGCGCCAGCAGCCAAGACTGGTACGGGAGGGACAGCCAAGAGACCCAGTACTTC	CASSQDWYGRDSQETQYF
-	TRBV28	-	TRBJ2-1	TGTGCCAGCAGTCAGGGGACTCTCAATGAGCAGTTCTTC	CASSQGTLNEQFF
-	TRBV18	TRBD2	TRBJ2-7	TGTGCCAGCTCGCCTCCGACTAGCGGGAGATACGAGCAGTACTTC	CASSPPTSGRYEQYF
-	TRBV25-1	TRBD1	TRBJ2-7	TGTGCCAGCAGTGAAGCGGGACAGGGCACCCACGAGCAGTACTTC	CASSEAGQGTHEQYF
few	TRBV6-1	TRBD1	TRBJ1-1	TGTGCCAGCACTGAACAGGGGAGGGGCACTGAAGCTTTCTTT	CASTEQGRGTEAFF
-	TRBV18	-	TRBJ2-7	TGTGCCAGCTCTCTGGGGACCAGCTCCTACGAGCAGTACTTC	CASSLGTSSYEQYF
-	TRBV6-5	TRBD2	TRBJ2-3	TGTGCCAGCAGTTACGCGGGAGGGCCGGCGGATACGCAGTATTTT	CASSYAGGPADTQYF
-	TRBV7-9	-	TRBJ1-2	TGTGCCAGCAGCTTATCGGTGGGAGACTCTAGCTACACCTTC	CASSLSVGDSSYTF
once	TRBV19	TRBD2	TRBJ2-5	TGTGCCAGTAGTATGGGACTAGCGGAACAGTACTTC	CASSMGLAEQYF
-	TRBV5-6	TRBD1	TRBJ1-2	TGTGCCAGCAGCCCGCTCTCCAGGGGGCGGGCCTATGGCTACACCTTC	CASSPLSRGRAYGYTF
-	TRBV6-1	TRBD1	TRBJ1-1	TGTGCCAGCAGTCCGCGGACAGGGAACACTGAAGCTTTCTTT	CASSPRTGNTEAFF
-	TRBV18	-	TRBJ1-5	TGTGCCAGCTCAGACAGTGGCAATCAGCCCCAGCATTTT	CASSDSGNQPQHF
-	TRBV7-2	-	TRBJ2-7	TGTGCCAGCAGCCCCCCGGACATTCGCAGCGAGCAGTACTTC	CASSPPDIRSEQYF
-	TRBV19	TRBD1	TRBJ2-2	TGTGCCAGTAACAAGGGGACAGGGTACTCTGGCGGGGAGCTGTTTTTT	CASNKGTGYSGGELFF
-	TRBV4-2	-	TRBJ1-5	TGTGCCAGCAGCCAAGAGAGACAGATGGGATTTTATAGCAATCAGCCCCAGCATTTT	CASSQERQMGFYSNQPQHF
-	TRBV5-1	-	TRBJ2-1	TGCGCCAGCGGGGCGGGACATATGAGCTCCTACAATGAGCAGTTCTTC	CASGAGHMSSYNEQFF